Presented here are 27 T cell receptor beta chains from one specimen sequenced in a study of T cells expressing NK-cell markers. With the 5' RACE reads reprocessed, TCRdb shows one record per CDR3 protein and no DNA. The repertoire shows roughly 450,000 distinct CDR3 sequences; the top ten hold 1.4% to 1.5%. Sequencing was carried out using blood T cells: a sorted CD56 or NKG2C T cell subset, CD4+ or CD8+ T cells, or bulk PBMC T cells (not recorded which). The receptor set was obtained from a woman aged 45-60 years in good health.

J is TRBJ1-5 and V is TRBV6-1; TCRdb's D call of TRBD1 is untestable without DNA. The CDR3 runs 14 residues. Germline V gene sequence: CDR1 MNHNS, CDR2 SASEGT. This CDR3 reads CASSEQGRGQPQHF.

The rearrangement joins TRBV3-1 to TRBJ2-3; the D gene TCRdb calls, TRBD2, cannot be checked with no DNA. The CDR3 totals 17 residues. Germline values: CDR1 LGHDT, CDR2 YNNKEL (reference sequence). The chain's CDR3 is CASSRGMISGNKDTQYF.

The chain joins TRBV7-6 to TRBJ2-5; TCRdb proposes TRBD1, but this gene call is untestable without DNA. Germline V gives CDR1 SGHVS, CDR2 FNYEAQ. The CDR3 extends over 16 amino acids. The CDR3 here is CASSLFELDSGATQYF.

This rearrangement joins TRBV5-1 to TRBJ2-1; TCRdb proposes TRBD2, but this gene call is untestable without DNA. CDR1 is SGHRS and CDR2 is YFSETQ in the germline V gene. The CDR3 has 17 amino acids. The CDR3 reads CASSAGLAGLSYNEQFF.

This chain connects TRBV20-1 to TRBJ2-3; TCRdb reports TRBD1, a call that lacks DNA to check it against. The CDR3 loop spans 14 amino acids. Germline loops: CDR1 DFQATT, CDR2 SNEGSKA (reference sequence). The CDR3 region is CSASKGAFTDTQYF.

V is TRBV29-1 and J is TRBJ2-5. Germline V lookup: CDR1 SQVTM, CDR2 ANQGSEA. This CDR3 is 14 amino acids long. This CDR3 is CSVEVALGIETQYF.

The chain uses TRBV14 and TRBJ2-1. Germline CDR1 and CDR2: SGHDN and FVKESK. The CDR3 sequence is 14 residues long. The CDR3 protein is CASSQGHLYNEQFF.

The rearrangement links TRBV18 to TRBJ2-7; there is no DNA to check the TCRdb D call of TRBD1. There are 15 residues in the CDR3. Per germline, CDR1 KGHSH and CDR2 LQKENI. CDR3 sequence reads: CASSRAGTGEYEQYF. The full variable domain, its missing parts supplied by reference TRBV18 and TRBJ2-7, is NAGVMQNPRHLVRRRGQEARLRCSPMKGHSHVYWYRQLPEEGLKFMVYLQKENIIDESGMPKERFSAEFPKEGPSILRIQQVVRGDSAAYFCASSRAGTGEYEQYFGPGTRLTVT.

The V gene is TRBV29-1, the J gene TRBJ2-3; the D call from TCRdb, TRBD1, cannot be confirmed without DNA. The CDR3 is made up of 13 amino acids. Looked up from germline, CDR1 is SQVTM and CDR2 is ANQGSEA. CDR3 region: CSVNRGATDTQYF.

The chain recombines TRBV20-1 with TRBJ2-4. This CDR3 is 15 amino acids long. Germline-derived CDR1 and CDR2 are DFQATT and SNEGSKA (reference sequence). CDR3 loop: CSARESARFMNSGYF.

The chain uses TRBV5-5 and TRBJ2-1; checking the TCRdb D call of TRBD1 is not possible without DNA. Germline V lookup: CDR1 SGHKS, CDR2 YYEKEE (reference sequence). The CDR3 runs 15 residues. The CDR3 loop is CASSYGTATPRGQFF.

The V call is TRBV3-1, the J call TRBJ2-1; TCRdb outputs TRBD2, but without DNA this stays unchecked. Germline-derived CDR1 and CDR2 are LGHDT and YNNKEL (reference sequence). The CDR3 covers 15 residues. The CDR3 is CASSRLRSGRNEQFF.

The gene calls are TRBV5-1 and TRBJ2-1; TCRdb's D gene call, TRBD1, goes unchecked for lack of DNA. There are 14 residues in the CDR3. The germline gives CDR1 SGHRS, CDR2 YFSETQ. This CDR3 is CASSIGTLYNEQFF. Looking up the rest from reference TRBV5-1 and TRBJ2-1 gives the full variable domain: KAGVTQTPRYLIKTRGQQVTLSCSPISGHRSVSWYQQTPGQGLQFLFEYFSETQRNKGNFPGRFSGRQFSNSRSEMNVSTLELGDSALYLCASSIGTLYNEQFFGPGTRLTVL.

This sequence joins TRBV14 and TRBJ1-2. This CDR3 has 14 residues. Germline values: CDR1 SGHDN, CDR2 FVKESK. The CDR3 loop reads CASSRLNGYYGYTF.

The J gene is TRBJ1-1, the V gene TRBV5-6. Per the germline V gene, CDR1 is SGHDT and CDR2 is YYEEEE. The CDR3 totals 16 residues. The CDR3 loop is CASSLLTALMNTEAFF.

The CDR3 loop reads CASSSRGRRINEQFF. This chain uses TRBV7-9 with TRBJ2-1; absent DNA, TCRdb's TRBD1 call cannot be checked. CDR1 and CDR2 (germline): SEHNR, FQNEAQ (reference sequence). This CDR3 contains 15 residues.

The CDR3 sequence is CASSQREGQADTQYF. The rearrangement uses TRBV3-1 and TRBJ2-3; TCRdb indicates TRBD2, and absent DNA this call remains unverified. There are 15 residues in the CDR3. Germline assignment: CDR1 LGHDT and CDR2 YNNKEL (reference sequence).

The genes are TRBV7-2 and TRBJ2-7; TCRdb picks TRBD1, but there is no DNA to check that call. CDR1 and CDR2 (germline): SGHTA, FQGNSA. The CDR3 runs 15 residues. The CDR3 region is CASSLGAGPGFEQYF.

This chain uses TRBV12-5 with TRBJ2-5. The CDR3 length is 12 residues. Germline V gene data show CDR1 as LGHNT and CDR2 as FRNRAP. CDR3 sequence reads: CASGLDSPTLYF.

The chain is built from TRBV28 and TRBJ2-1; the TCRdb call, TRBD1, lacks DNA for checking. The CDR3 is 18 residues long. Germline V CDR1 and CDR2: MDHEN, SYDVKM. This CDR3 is CASRPLPGTTPEYNEQFF.

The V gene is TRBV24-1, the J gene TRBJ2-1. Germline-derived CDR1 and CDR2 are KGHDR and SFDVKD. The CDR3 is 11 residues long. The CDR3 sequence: CATRMGNEQFF.

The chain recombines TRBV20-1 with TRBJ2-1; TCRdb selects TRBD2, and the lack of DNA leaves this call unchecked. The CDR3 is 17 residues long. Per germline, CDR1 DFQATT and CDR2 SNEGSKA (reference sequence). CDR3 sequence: CSARDESASGAYNEQFF.

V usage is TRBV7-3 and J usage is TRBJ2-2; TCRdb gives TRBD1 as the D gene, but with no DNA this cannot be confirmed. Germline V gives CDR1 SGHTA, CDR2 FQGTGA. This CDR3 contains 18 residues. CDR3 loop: CASSSGIGQDRVTGELFF. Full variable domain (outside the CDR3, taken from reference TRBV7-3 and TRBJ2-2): GAGVSQTPSNKVTEKGKYVELRCDPISGHTALYWYRQSLGQGPEFLIYFQGTGAADDSGLPNDRFFAVRPEGSVSTLKIQRTERGDSAVYLCASSSGIGQDRVTGELFFGEGSRLTVL.

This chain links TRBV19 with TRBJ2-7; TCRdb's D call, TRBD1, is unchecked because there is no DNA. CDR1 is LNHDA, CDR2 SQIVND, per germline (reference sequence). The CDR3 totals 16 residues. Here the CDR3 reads CASSDHQLGTGLRQYF. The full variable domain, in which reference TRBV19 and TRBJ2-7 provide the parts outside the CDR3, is DGGITQSPKYLFRKEGQNVTLSCEQNLNHDAMYWYRQDPGQGLRLIYYSQIVNDFQKGDIAEGYSVSREKKESFPLTVTSAQKNPTAFYLCASSDHQLGTGLRQYFGPGTRLTVT.

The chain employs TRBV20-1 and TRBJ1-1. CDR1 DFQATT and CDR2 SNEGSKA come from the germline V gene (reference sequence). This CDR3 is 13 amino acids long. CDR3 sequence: CSADTGVNTEAFF.

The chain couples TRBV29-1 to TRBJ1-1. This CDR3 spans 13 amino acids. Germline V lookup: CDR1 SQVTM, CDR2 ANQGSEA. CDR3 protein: CSVHFGENTEAFF.

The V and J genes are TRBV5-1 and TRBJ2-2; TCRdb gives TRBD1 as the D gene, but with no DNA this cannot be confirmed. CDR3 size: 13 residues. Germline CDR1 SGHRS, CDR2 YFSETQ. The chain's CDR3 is CASGGAAGEELFF.